This T cell receptor beta chain was profiled in a study of CD8 T cells in Susac syndrome. TCR beta from blood CD8+ and CD4+ T cells was sequenced. Negative isolation yielded CD4+ and CD8+ T cells, and FACS enriched TEMRA cells. Overall study findings and caveats: The study conceded that its TCR sequencing and HLA analysis involved relatively few individuals.

An input of about 0.45 to 1 ug of RNA was subjected to reverse transcription using random hexamers. By means of immunoSEQ multiplex PCR, TCR beta CDR3 spanning 54 Vbeta and 13 Jbeta underwent amplification. TCRdb redid the calling of the immunoSEQ multiplex PCR reads with MiXCR, one entry per CDR3 protein. The sample contains some 180,000 distinct CDR3 sequences, approximately 95% of which appear only once. Note on this clonotype: Its antigen is currently unknown.

This CDR3 is built from 16 residues. Germline V gene data show CDR1 as LNHNV and CDR2 as YYDKDF (reference sequence). Unmatched junction bases numbered 9, after V lost 5 bases and J lost 2 bases. Specimen: CD4+ T cells from PBMCs. The TCR originated in a human donor in good health. The genes are TRBV15 and TRBJ2-1, with 7 bases that match TRBD1. The CDR3 sequence: CATSPGTDYTYNEQFF. The CDR3 coding sequence is TGTGCCACCAGCCCTGGGACAGACTATACCTACAATGAGCAGTTCTTC.